This T cell receptor (beta chain) was observed in a study of blood T cell repertoires in COVID-19. The overall study: The origin of the acute and convalescent COVID-19 samples was the United States, Italy and Spain. The analysed material was cDNA or gDNA that came from T cells, B-cell-depleted T cells, or PBMCs.

In the original workflow: Amplification of reference gene primers was used by the study to estimate nucleated cell counts. The table came from immunoSEQ multiplex PCR; TCRdb's copy has only in-frame clones and leaves some out. From that table come the V and J calls and clone size; the DNA was used to work out D and trimming. This table has about 58,000 clones, around 87% appearing once. The CDR3 runs 13 residues. The ends lost 5 bases at V and 11 bases at J; junction bases unmatched: 7. From germline, CDR1 is MNHEY and CDR2 SMNVEV (reference sequence). The V call is TRBV27, the J call TRBJ1-4, with 8 bases lining up with TRBD1. The sequencing input was peripheral blood. This TCR was recovered from a human donor with active COVID-19. The donor label of this sample is uncertain. CDR3 region: CASSLTGERKLFF. The CDR3 DNA is TGTGCCAGCAGTCTGACAGGGGAGCGGAAACTGTTTTTT.